Below, 29 T cell receptor beta chains from the same sample are listed, as sequenced in a study of OX40 agonist ivuxolimab in advanced cancers. TCRdb's table, derived via immunoSEQ multiplex PCR, lists solely in-frame clones and lacks some. The sample includes tens of thousands of clones, around nine tenths of them seen just once. The specimen comprised CD4+ or CD8+ T cells sorted from blood, sampled in a trial of the OX40 agonist ivuxolimab. These receptors came from an adult with an advanced solid tumor such as melanoma, head and neck, liver or kidney cancer.

V gene TRBV4-2 combines with J gene TRBJ2-3; no definite D call. Trimming cost V 0 bases and J 0 bases, with 10 bases left between them. The CDR3 runs 16 residues. The V gene's germline CDR1 is LGHNA and CDR2 YNFKEQ. The CDR3 region has the DNA TGTGCCAGCAGCCAAGACTCAGGTCCTAGCACAGATACGCAGTATTTT. This gives the protein CASSQDSGPSTDTQYF.

CDR3 loop: CASSITGTGSFEQYF. The CDR3 DNA is TGTGCCAGCAGTATCACCGGGACTGGGTCTTTTGAGCAGTACTTC. The genes are TRBV28 and TRBJ2-7; D is possibly TRBD2 (6 bases). V was trimmed by 5 bases and J by 7 bases, leaving 21 bases between them. CDR3 length equals 15 residues. In germline, CDR1 is MDHEN, CDR2 SYDVKM.

The rearrangement joins TRBV28 to TRBJ1-5; 7 bases agree with TRBD1. The germline V gene encodes CDR1 MDHEN and CDR2 SYDVKM. The V and J ends lost 3 bases and 6 bases, in that order; junction bases with no gene match: 8. The CDR3 sequence is 15 residues long. CDR3 loop: CASSFPSGGFQPQHF. The CDR3 DNA reads as TGTGCCAGCAGTTTCCCCTCAGGGGGTTTTCAGCCCCAGCATTTT.

The chain employs TRBV10-3 and TRBJ2-1; D not resolved. The V end was cut by 2 bases, the J end by 8 bases, with 7 bases between. CDR3 length equals 12 residues. Looked up from germline, CDR1 is ENHRY and CDR2 is SYGVKD. CDR3 nucleotide sequence: TGTGCCATCAGTGAGCTTGGGGATGAGCAGTTCTTC. It codes for CAISELGDEQFF.

This clone appeared once. The CDR3 loop is CATSREAQGKEKLFF. The CDR3 coding sequence is TGTGCCACCAGCAGAGAGGCTCAGGGGAAGGAAAAACTGTTTTTT. V gene TRBV15 combines with J gene TRBJ1-4, with a possible D match to TRBD1 (6 bases). This CDR3 spans 15 amino acids. Germline lookup yields CDR1 LNHNV and CDR2 YYDKDF (reference sequence). V was pared by 0 bases and J by 8 bases, with 13 bases between.

This clone was observed a handful of times. V and J are TRBV5-4 and TRBJ2-1, with TRBD2 identical over 10 bases. With V trimmed by 4 bases and J by 7 bases, 11 bases remained unmatched. The germline V gene encodes CDR1 SGHNT and CDR2 YYREEE (reference sequence). This CDR3 contains 16 residues. CDR3 amino acids: CASSRAASGRGNEQFF. CDR3 bases: TGTGCCAGCAGCCGCGCGGCTAGCGGGAGAGGTAATGAGCAGTTCTTC.

The chain recombines TRBV19 with TRBJ2-4; 7 bases are shared with TRBD1. CDR3 length equals 13 residues. J lost 8 bases, V lost 6 bases, and 7 bases had no gene match. Germline V gene lookup returns CDR1 LNHDA and CDR2 SQIVND (reference sequence). CDR3 coding DNA: TGTGCCAGTAGAAACGGACAGGATGACATTCAGTACTTC. Translation: CASRNGQDDIQYF.

The chain recombines TRBV6-1 with TRBJ2-1; maybe TRBD2 (5 bases). Germline V gives CDR1 MNHNS, CDR2 SASEGT. V was cut by 7 bases and J by 1 base, with 11 bases left in between. There are 14 residues in the CDR3. CDR3 coding DNA: TGTGCCAGCAACGGCGGGCGATCCTACAATGAGCAGTTCTTC. Residues: CASNGGRSYNEQFF.

This sequence joins TRBV6-1 and TRBJ2-1; 10 bases line up with TRBD2. This CDR3 is 17 amino acids long. V lost 2 bases, J lost 10 bases, and 14 bases stayed unmatched. Germline V CDR1 and CDR2: MNHNS, SASEGT. The CDR3 nucleotides are TGTGCCAGCAGTGAAACCGTTGGAGCGGGAGGGCCGGGAGAGCAGTTCTTC. Amino acids: CASSETVGAGGPGEQFF.

This clone was counted a single time. This chain joins TRBV5-1 and TRBJ1-1; D is perhaps TRBD1 (5 bases). The CDR3 consists of 14 residues. The ends were cut back, 2 bases at V and 1 base at J, with 9 bases in the middle. Looked up from germline, CDR1 is SGHRS and CDR2 is YFSETQ. The CDR3 nucleotides read TGCGCCAGCAGCTTAACCGGGGCGAACACTGAAGCTTTCTTT. It codes for CASSLTGANTEAFF.

The chain employs TRBV5-1 and TRBJ2-3, with unresolved D. CDR1 is SGHRS and CDR2 is YFSETQ in the germline V gene. V dropped 7 bases and J dropped 2 bases, with 8 bases sitting between them. The CDR3 is made up of 12 amino acids. The CDR3 DNA reads as TGCGCCAGCGGCGAGCTCACAGATACGCAGTATTTT. Residues: CASGELTDTQYF.

This rearrangement joins TRBV7-2 to TRBJ2-1, with a possible D match to TRBD1 (5 bases). V was cut by 1 base and J by 0 bases, with 10 bases left in between. The length of the CDR3 is 16 residues. Per the germline V gene, CDR1 is SGHTA and CDR2 is FQGNSA. The CDR3 nucleotides are TGTGCCAGCAGCTTAGAGGGGTCCAGCTCCTACAATGAGCAGTTCTTC. This gives the protein CASSLEGSSSYNEQFF.

The rearrangement links TRBV4-1 to TRBJ1-1; a weak D match, TRBD1 (5 bases). Trimming pared 0 bases from V and 0 bases from J, leaving 11 bases between. Germline V gene sequence: CDR1 MGHRA, CDR2 YSYEKL. The CDR3 consists of 16 residues. CDR3 bases: TGCGCCAGCAGCCAAGATCGGGGGACGGTGAACACTGAAGCTTTCTTT. This gives the protein CASSQDRGTVNTEAFF.

This sequence joins TRBV5-6 and TRBJ2-3; TRBD2 matches at 12 bases. The V and J ends lost 4 bases and 6 bases, in that order; junction bases with no gene match: 12. The CDR3 runs to 17 residues. CDR1 is SGHDT and CDR2 is YYEEEE in the germline V gene. The CDR3: CASSPTGLAGARDTQYF. DNA for the CDR3: TGTGCCAGCAGCCCAACGGGACTAGCGGGCGCGAGGGATACGCAGTATTTT.

V gene TRBV6-1 combines with J gene TRBJ1-5, with D possibly being TRBD1 (5 bases). CDR3 length: 15 residues. Between the trimmed V and J ends, which lost 2 bases and 6 bases, there was a span of 14 bases. Germline CDR1 MNHNS, CDR2 SASEGT. The CDR3 bases are TGTGCCAGCAGTGAAATGGCCCAGGGTGTTCAGCCCCAGCATTTT. Translation: CASSEMAQGVQPQHF.

The rearrangement links TRBV4-2 to TRBJ2-7, with 16 bases lining up with TRBD2. The J segment lost 5 bases and the V segment lost 0 bases, leaving 10 bases of the junction unmatched. Germline V gene sequence: CDR1 LGHNA, CDR2 YNFKEQ. The CDR3 totals 19 residues. CDR3 bases: TGTGCCAGCAGCCAAGACGGGACTAGCGGGAGGGCCTGGAGAGACGAGCAGTACTTC. Amino acid sequence: CASSQDGTSGRAWRDEQYF.

The V gene is TRBV7-2, the J gene TRBJ1-2; D is unresolved. With 5 bases removed from V and 0 bases from J, the gap between germline ends came to 13 bases. Germline V gives CDR1 SGHTA, CDR2 FQGNSA. This CDR3 comprises 15 residues. As DNA, the CDR3 is TGTGCCAGCAGCATCGGGATAGGAGCTAACTATGGCTACACCTTC. It yields the protein CASSIGIGANYGYTF.

V and J are TRBV21-1 and TRBJ1-1. TRBV21-1 is reported as a pseudogene. The CDR3 totals 13 residues. CDR3 residues: CASIPRAGTEAFF. CDR3 nucleotide sequence: TGTGCCAGCATCCCTAGGGCAGGAACTGAAGCTTTCTTT.

The V call is TRBV27, the J call TRBJ1-5, with 8 bases identical to TRBD1. CDR1 is MNHEY and CDR2 is SMNVEV in the germline V gene (reference sequence). The CDR3 is 15 amino acids. Germline trimming cut 3 bases from V and 2 bases from J; bases unmatched to any gene: 3. The CDR3 protein is CASSFGTGGNQPQHF. The DNA of the CDR3 is TGTGCCAGCAGTTTCGGGACAGGTGGCAATCAGCCCCAGCATTTT.

This sequence joins TRBV19 and TRBJ1-4, with a weak D call TRBD1 (6 bases). CDR1 is LNHDA and CDR2 is SQIVND in the germline V gene (reference sequence). The CDR3 runs 15 residues. V lost 5 bases and J 8 bases, leaving 18 bases between the germline ends. The CDR3 nucleotides are TGTGCCAGTAGTCTCCGGGACACCTTGGGAGAAAAACTGTTTTTT. This encodes CASSLRDTLGEKLFF.

The chain couples TRBV7-6 to TRBJ2-1; either TRBD1 or TRBD2 may supply D (6 bases each). V was cut by 7 bases and J by 6 bases, with 19 bases left in between. The length of the CDR3 is 15 residues. Germline V gene lookup returns CDR1 SGHVS and CDR2 FNYEAQ. Here the CDR3 reads CASTLQPTGANEQFF. As DNA, the CDR3 is TGTGCCAGCACCCTCCAGCCCACGGGGGCCAATGAGCAGTTCTTC.

V is TRBV19 and J is TRBJ2-7; either TRBD1 or TRBD2 may fit D (6 bases each). CDR3 length equals 15 residues. V gave up 2 bases and J gave up 5 bases, with 16 bases separating them. Per germline, CDR1 LNHDA and CDR2 SQIVND (reference sequence). In DNA, the CDR3 is TGTGCCAGTAGTATAACAGGGCAGGGAGGCCACGAGCAGTACTTC. Amino acid sequence: CASSITGQGGHEQYF.

The chain employs TRBV7-9 and TRBJ2-3; no clear D. The CDR3 runs to 15 residues. V lost 4 bases and J lost 2, with 13 bases in between. Germline CDR1 reads SEHNR; CDR2 reads FQNEAQ (reference sequence). CDR3 DNA sequence: TGTGCCAGCAGCTCTACAGTGACCTCCACAGATACGCAGTATTTT. This encodes CASSSTVTSTDTQYF.

The chain combines TRBV18 with TRBJ2-2; D remains ambiguous. The CDR3 length is 13 residues. Trimming took off 3 bases at V and 7 bases at J, with 9 bases between the two ends. Germline V lookup: CDR1 KGHSH, CDR2 LQKENI. This chain's CDR3 is CASSPSWDGELFF. In DNA, the CDR3 is TGTGCCAGCTCACCGTCGTGGGACGGGGAGCTGTTTTTT.

This chain connects TRBV7-6 to TRBJ2-3; 8 positions agree with TRBD2. J gave up 5 bases and V 6 bases, and 10 bases lay outside the gene matches. Per the germline V gene, CDR1 is SGHVS and CDR2 is FNYEAQ. The CDR3 covers 15 residues. CDR3 protein: CASSSPRREGDTQYF. The CDR3 DNA follows: TGTGCCAGCAGTTCCCCTAGACGGGAGGGAGATACGCAGTATTTT.

The rearrangement links TRBV7-8 to TRBJ1-2; D may be TRBD1 (5 bases). CDR1 SGHVS and CDR2 FQNEAQ come from the germline V gene. V was shortened by 5 bases and J by 1 base, with 23 bases between the two germline ends. The CDR3 extends over 18 amino acids. CDR3 coding DNA: TGTGCCAGCAGCAAGGGATGGTGGAGAGACAGCGTTAACTATGGCTACACCTTC. Translation: CASSKGWWRDSVNYGYTF.

The chain links TRBV2 to TRBJ2-3; 8 bases are shared with TRBD2. The CDR3 extends over 14 amino acids. Germline V CDR1 and CDR2: SNHLY, FYNNEI. V gave up 8 bases and J gave up 3 bases; unmatched junction bases: 7. This CDR3 is CASVGGGRTDTQYF. The CDR3 DNA sequence: TGTGCCAGCGTGGGGGGCGGGAGGACAGATACGCAGTATTTT.

This sequence joins TRBV4-2 and TRBJ2-3, with 9 bases matching TRBD2. The CDR3 has 15 amino acids. Germline V CDR1 and CDR2: LGHNA, YNFKEQ. V dropped 1 base and J dropped 3; count of bases not matched to a gene: 2. The CDR3 DNA sequence: TGTGCCAGCAGCCAAGCCCTAGCGGGGACAGATACGCAGTATTTT. It specifies CASSQALAGTDTQYF.

Of note for this clone: Other DNA sequences within the sample encode an identical CDR3. DNA of the CDR3: TGTGCCAGCAGCGAGCACAGGGACGGGCAGCCCCAGCATTTT. Translation: CASSEHRDGQPQHF. The genes are TRBV5-8 and TRBJ1-5; possible D gene TRBD1, 6 bases. Trimming took off 4 bases at V and 7 bases at J, with 15 bases between the two ends. Germline values: CDR1 SGHTS, CDR2 YDEGEE. The CDR3 loop spans 14 amino acids.